The next 18 T cell receptor beta chains were all read from a single sample in a study of CD8 T cells in ankylosing spondylitis. Study-level results: Among TCR beta sequences, a motif of under ten highly homologous variants appeared characteristic of ankylosing spondylitis blood.

One entry per CDR3 protein results from TCRdb running MiXCR on the 5' RACE reads. The table includes some 800,000 distinct CDR3 sequences, approximately 12% detected once. Their antigen targets remain unknown. Sequenced material: blood, either unsorted or a sorted T cell fraction (not recorded which). The receptors originated from a male donor with ankylosing spondylitis.

This chain connects TRBV20-1 to TRBJ1-5; TRBD1 might be the D (5 bases). The V gene's germline CDR1 is DFQATT and CDR2 SNEGSKA (reference sequence). The CDR3 sequence is 14 residues long. Trimming took off 2 bases at V and 6 bases at J, with 14 bases between the two ends. The CDR3 DNA follows: TGCAGTGCTAGACCGGGTACCGGGACTCAGCCCCAGCATTTT. This translates into CSARPGTGTQPQHF.

This clonotype appeared a few times. CDR3 coding DNA: TGCGCCAGCAGCTTGGCACAGGGCTCGAGCACTGAAGCTTTCTTT. Protein: CASSLAQGSSTEAFF. The chain has TRBV5-1 and TRBJ1-1; a weak D match, TRBD1 (6 bases). The V gene's germline CDR1 is SGHRS and CDR2 YFSETQ. V lost 0 bases to trimming and J lost 4 bases, with 13 bases between them. CDR3 length equals 15 residues.

There are many counts of this clonotype. The CDR3 coding sequence is TGCAGTGCTAGTGCCACTAGCGGGAGGATTGGTGAGCAGTTCTTC. The encoded protein is CSASATSGRIGEQFF. This chain joins TRBV20-1 and TRBJ2-1; 12 bases match TRBD2. V shed 3 bases, J shed 9 bases, and the junction held 9 bases outside the gene matches. Germline values: CDR1 DFQATT, CDR2 SNEGSKA (reference sequence). The CDR3 totals 15 residues.

This clonotype came up a few times. The V and J genes are TRBV28 and TRBJ1-1, with 8 bases identical to TRBD1. V shed 5 bases and J 1 base; nucleotides not matched to a gene: 6. This CDR3 comprises 15 residues. Looked up from germline, CDR1 is MDHEN and CDR2 is SYDVKM. This CDR3 is CASSPPGGGNTEAFF. CDR3 bases: TGTGCCAGCAGTCCCCCAGGGGGCGGGAACACTGAAGCTTTCTTT.

This clonotype was detected many times. This chain connects TRBV29-1 to TRBJ2-3, with D unresolved. Germline V lookup: CDR1 SQVTM, CDR2 ANQGSEA. Trimming removed 6 bases at V and 1 base at J, with 8 bases between. The CDR3 contains 12 residues. CDR3 nucleotides: TGCAGCGTAGCTACAGGCACAGATACGCAGTATTTT. Translation: CSVATGTDTQYF.

The V call is TRBV6-5, the J call TRBJ2-7; TRBD1 matches at 9 bases. The CDR3 is 15 amino acids. Per the germline V gene, CDR1 is MNHEY and CDR2 is SVGAGI. V shed 2 bases, J shed 5 bases, and the junction held 7 bases outside the gene matches. This chain's CDR3 is CASSYDWDRVNEQYF. Written as DNA, the CDR3 is TGTGCCAGCAGTTACGATTGGGACAGGGTCAACGAGCAGTACTTC.

The genes are TRBV20-1 and TRBJ2-3, with D perhaps TRBD2 (5 bases). V lost 7 bases, J lost 0 bases, and 23 bases lay in between. Germline V gene lookup returns CDR1 DFQATT and CDR2 SNEGSKA (reference sequence). CDR3 length: 17 amino acids. The CDR3 reads CSVNSPSGSYSTDTQYF. DNA of the CDR3: TGCAGTGTTAACTCCCCCTCGGGATCCTATAGCACAGATACGCAGTATTTT.

The sample holds a few counts of this clonotype. CDR3 loop: CSAVGGDRGFSTDTQYF. As DNA, the CDR3 is TGCAGTGCGGTGGGAGGGGACAGGGGCTTCAGCACAGATACGCAGTATTTT. This chain uses TRBV20-1 with TRBJ2-3, with 10 bases aligning to TRBD1. The ends lost 6 bases at V and 0 bases at J; junction bases unmatched: 12. This CDR3 contains 17 residues. CDR1 and CDR2 from the germline V gene are DFQATT and SNEGSKA (reference sequence).

This clonotype was seen a handful of times. This chain joins TRBV20-1 and TRBJ2-7, with 7 positions matching TRBD1. V was clipped by 6 bases and J by 3 bases; unmatched bases: 11. The CDR3 extends over 14 amino acids. Germline V lookup: CDR1 DFQATT, CDR2 SNEGSKA (reference sequence). The CDR3 spells CSAFDRVTNYEQYF. Written as DNA, the CDR3 is TGCAGTGCCTTTGACAGGGTAACAAACTACGAGCAGTACTTC.

The gene calls are TRBV3-1 and TRBJ1-2, with D perhaps TRBD1 (6 bases). Trimming stripped 9 bases from V and 4 bases from J, with 9 bases between. The germline gives CDR1 LGHDT, CDR2 YNNKEL (reference sequence). The CDR3 covers 11 residues. The CDR3 DNA sequence: TGTGCCAGACCGGACAGCTATGGCTACACCTTC. Amino acid sequence: CARPDSYGYTF.

The table lists this clonotype with a few counts. The chain recombines TRBV20-1 with TRBJ2-7, with 7 bases fitting TRBD2. V was clipped by 2 bases and J by 4 bases; unmatched bases: 14. Germline CDR1 and CDR2: DFQATT and SNEGSKA (reference sequence). The CDR3 extends over 16 amino acids. The CDR3 coding sequence is TGCAGTGCTAGACCCCCTGTCGCGCGGGAGTATTACGAGCAGTACTTC. Protein: CSARPPVAREYYEQYF.

This clonotype was counted at least ten times. The chain links TRBV10-3 to TRBJ2-3, with 11 bases fitting TRBD2. Germline V gene lookup returns CDR1 ENHRY and CDR2 SYGVKD. The CDR3 is 15 amino acids. The junction had 2 bases not matched to a gene; V was cut back by 4 bases and J by 2 bases. In nucleotides, the CDR3 is TGTGCCATCAGTGCACTAGCGGGAGTCACAGATACGCAGTATTTT. Translated: CAISALAGVTDTQYF.

This clonotype came up a few times. The chain employs TRBV7-6 and TRBJ1-1, with 7 bases matching TRBD1. Germline CDR1 and CDR2: SGHVS and FNYEAQ. CDR3 length: 15 amino acids. The junction had 4 bases not matched to a gene; V was cut back by 0 bases and J by 3 bases. Here the CDR3 reads CASSLAPGQYTEAFF. In DNA, the CDR3 is TGTGCCAGCAGCTTAGCTCCGGGACAGTACACTGAAGCTTTCTTT.

This clonotype has a handful of counts. The chain has TRBV7-9 and TRBJ2-7; D perhaps matches TRBD1 (8 bases). The ends were cut back, 3 bases at V and 6 bases at J, with 18 bases in the middle. The CDR3 has 15 amino acids. Germline V gives CDR1 SEHNR, CDR2 FQNEAQ (reference sequence). CDR3 coding DNA: TGTGCCAGCAGCTTGCAGCGGGACAGGCTCGCCGAGCAGTACTTC. Translated, it gives CASSLQRDRLAEQYF.

There are many counts of this clonotype. The V call is TRBV29-1, the J call TRBJ2-1; weak D call: TRBD2 (5 bases). Trimming shortened V by 4 bases and J by 5 bases, and 18 bases separated the two germline ends. This CDR3 comprises 15 residues. Germline V gene data show CDR1 as SQVTM and CDR2 as ANQGSEA. This chain's CDR3 is CSVVGSGGPDNEQFF. In DNA form, the CDR3 reads TGCAGCGTTGTCGGATCCGGAGGTCCTGACAATGAGCAGTTCTTC.

CDR3 sequence: CSARDAANIQYF. The CDR3 nucleotides are TGCAGTGCTAGAGACGCGGCCAACATTCAGTACTTC. The J gene is TRBJ2-4, the V gene TRBV20-1, with D hard to call. Germline-derived CDR1 and CDR2 are DFQATT and SNEGSKA (reference sequence). CDR3 length: 12 residues. Trimming left V 0 bases short and J 7 bases short, with 7 bases between.

This clonotype has just a few counts. V usage is TRBV5-1 and J usage is TRBJ1-2; D possibly corresponds to TRBD1 (5 bases). V lost 2 bases and J lost 7, with 15 bases in between. The CDR3 is 14 residues long. CDR1 is SGHRS, CDR2 YFSETQ, per germline. CDR3 sequence reads: CASSFGGKGSGYTF. The CDR3 DNA reads as TGCGCCAGCAGCTTCGGGGGGAAAGGAAGTGGCTACACCTTC.

The chain's CDR3 is CASSLGSIYNEQFF. CDR3 nucleotides: TGTGCCAGCAGCTTAGGATCAATCTACAATGAGCAGTTCTTC. The chain employs TRBV13 and TRBJ2-1, with no clear D. The CDR3 extends over 14 amino acids. Germline CDR1 and CDR2: PRHDT and FYEKMQ (reference sequence). V lost 0 bases to trimming and J lost 3 bases, with 6 bases between them.